This is a list of T cell receptor beta chains from one sample in a study of synovial regulatory T cells in juvenile arthritis. Clones were sequenced by immunoSEQ multiplex PCR, and TCRdb holds only the in-frame ones, with some missing. Reported are 9,500 to 10,000 clones; the ten largest clones contain 0.8% to 1%. Sequencing used Treg cells from blood. The receptors come from a donor aged 2-29 years with juvenile idiopathic arthritis. The CDR3 runs from the conserved cysteine through the conserved F or W. Size values are once, few and many counts, or a class for expanded clones, and some rows have none.

clone size: NA; V gene: TRBV4-1; J gene: TRBJ1-1; CDR3 protein: CASTYSRGTEAFF
clone size: NA; V gene: TRBV28; J gene: TRBJ1-2; CDR3 protein: CASTRPWQGIGYGYTF
clone size: NA; V gene: TRBV5-1; J gene: TRBJ2-7; CDR3 protein: CASSKDSSGYEQYF
clone size: NA; V gene: TRBV28; J gene: TRBJ2-7; CDR3 protein: CASSLPGGNEQYF
clone size: NA; V gene: TRBV6-1; J gene: TRBJ2-7; CDR3 protein: CASSEAGQYEQYF
clone size: medium-sized; V gene: TRBV6-1; J gene: TRBJ2-7; CDR3 protein: CASISGRTYEQYF
clone size: NA; V gene: TRBV6-5; J gene: TRBJ2-7; CDR3 protein: CASSQRGRAYEQYF
clone size: NA; V gene: TRBV2; J gene: TRBJ2-7; CDR3 protein: CASGSSSYEQYF
clone size: NA; V gene: TRBV28; J gene: TRBJ1-2; CDR3 protein: CATPRGGAYGYTF
clone size: NA; V gene: TRBV28; J gene: TRBJ1-2; CDR3 protein: CATRLRPYGYTF
clone size: NA; V gene: TRBV28; J gene: TRBJ1-1; CDR3 protein: CASSVQGQVYTEAFF
clone size: NA; V gene: TRBV5-6; J gene: TRBJ2-2; CDR3 protein: CASGNTGELFF
clone size: NA; V gene: TRBV28; J gene: TRBJ2-7; CDR3 protein: CASRHGGLAGATNEQYF
clone size: NA; V gene: TRBV5-1; J gene: TRBJ2-7; CDR3 protein: CASSLSLGTYEQYF
clone size: NA; V gene: TRBV4-1; J gene: TRBJ2-1; CDR3 protein: CASSQVGLLSYNEQFF
clone size: NA; V gene: TRBV2; J gene: TRBJ1-1; CDR3 protein: CASKFARVNTEAFF
clone size: NA; V gene: TRBV5-1; J gene: TRBJ2-7; CDR3 protein: CASSLISGGYEQYF
clone size: NA; V gene: TRBV28; J gene: TRBJ2-6; CDR3 protein: CASTLAGGANVLTF
clone size: NA; V gene: TRBV10-3; J gene: TRBJ2-1; CDR3 protein: CAVGTSGYNEQFF
clone size: NA; V gene: TRBV5-1; J gene: TRBJ1-1; CDR3 protein: CASSLGLDTEAFF
clone size: NA; V gene: TRBV5-4; J gene: TRBJ1-2; CDR3 protein: CASSSTGLDYGYTF
clone size: NA; V gene: TRBV5-1; J gene: TRBJ2-2; CDR3 protein: CASSSITGELFF
clone size: NA; V gene: TRBV6-5; J gene: TRBJ1-3; CDR3 protein: CASSYAISGNTIYF
clone size: NA; V gene: TRBV7-3; J gene: TRBJ1-1; CDR3 protein: CASSSDRNTEAFF
clone size: medium-sized; V gene: TRBV5-6; J gene: TRBJ2-3; CDR3 protein: CASSLAMNTQYF
clone size: NA; V gene: TRBV4-2; J gene: TRBJ2-7; CDR3 protein: CASSRLAGEVPPYEQYF
clone size: NA; V gene: TRBV6-5; J gene: TRBJ2-3; CDR3 protein: CASRSLGSTDTQYF
clone size: NA; V gene: TRBV4-1; J gene: TRBJ2-1; CDR3 protein: CASSQGFFRSGGRNEQFF
clone size: NA; V gene: TRBV9; J gene: TRBJ2-3; CDR3 protein: CASSLGDTQYF
clone size: NA; V gene: TRBV6-6; J gene: TRBJ2-2; CDR3 protein: CASKAEIGELFF
clone size: NA; V gene: TRBV5-1; J gene: TRBJ1-3; CDR3 protein: CASSETGNTIYF
clone size: NA; V gene: TRBV6-1; J gene: TRBJ1-2; CDR3 protein: CASSDEGHPNHYGYTF
clone size: NA; V gene: TRBV4-2; J gene: TRBJ1-5; CDR3 protein: CASSQVSGQGLQPQHF
clone size: NA; V gene: TRBV5-4; J gene: TRBJ1-2; CDR3 protein: CASLGQGRSGYTF
clone size: NA; V gene: TRBV15; J gene: TRBJ1-1; CDR3 protein: CATSAGRGSTEAFF
clone size: NA; V gene: TRBV5-1; J gene: TRBJ1-1; CDR3 protein: CASSPQTVITEAFF
clone size: NA; V gene: TRBV5-1; J gene: TRBJ2-5; CDR3 protein: CASSRAGQETQYF
clone size: NA; V gene: TRBV13; J gene: TRBJ1-3; CDR3 protein: CASSPSGRDTVSGNTIYF
clone size: NA; V gene: TRBV10-3; J gene: TRBJ1-3; CDR3 protein: CAISYLLDSSGNTIYF
clone size: NA; V gene: TRBV6-5; J gene: TRBJ1-2; CDR3 protein: CASRKDGRFRNGYTF
clone size: NA; V gene: TRBV19; J gene: TRBJ1-6; CDR3 protein: CASSTTRQGIVSPLHF
clone size: NA; V gene: TRBV6-1; J gene: TRBJ1-3; CDR3 protein: CASSDRGGRTGNTIYF
clone size: NA; V gene: TRBV4-1; J gene: TRBJ2-5; CDR3 protein: CASSQVGVETQYF
clone size: NA; V gene: TRBV6-6; J gene: TRBJ2-6; CDR3 protein: CASSYQGSGANVLTF
clone size: NA; V gene: TRBV5-6; J gene: TRBJ1-6; CDR3 protein: CASSKDRGSFPNSPLHF
clone size: NA; V gene: TRBV2; J gene: TRBJ2-5; CDR3 protein: CASSSEETQYF
clone size: NA; V gene: TRBV2; J gene: TRBJ2-7; CDR3 protein: CASTEGRGREQYF
clone size: NA; V gene: TRBV4-2; J gene: TRBJ1-4; CDR3 protein: CASSPTALTNEKLFF
clone size: NA; V gene: TRBV19; J gene: TRBJ2-3; CDR3 protein: CASSQQGWTDTQYF
clone size: NA; V gene: TRBV28; J gene: TRBJ1-1; CDR3 protein: CASSLSGWWGQGNTEAFF
clone size: NA; V gene: TRBV10-3; J gene: TRBJ1-1; CDR3 protein: CAISPGTGGWAFF
clone size: NA; V gene: TRBV19; J gene: TRBJ2-1; CDR3 protein: CASSIPTGPFSYNEQFF
clone size: NA; V gene: TRBV5-1; J gene: TRBJ2-7; CDR3 protein: CASSPGQGAYEQYF
clone size: NA; V gene: TRBV6-6; J gene: TRBJ1-5; CDR3 protein: CASTLQGGQPQHF
clone size: NA; V gene: TRBV12-2; J gene: TRBJ2-5; CDR3 protein: CASRLAWGQGRETQYF
clone size: NA; V gene: TRBV6-5; J gene: TRBJ1-2; CDR3 protein: CASSYSTIYGYTF
clone size: NA; V gene: TRBV9; J gene: TRBJ1-4; CDR3 protein: CASSVEGKGRINEKLFF
clone size: NA; V gene: TRBV28; J gene: TRBJ1-2; CDR3 protein: CASRQGRPGYGYTF
clone size: NA; V gene: TRBV28; J gene: TRBJ1-2; CDR3 protein: CASSLWPRVFYGYTF